This record concerns one TCR beta chain sequence. Antigen specificity is unknown. The data were obtained in a study of cytomegalovirus exposure and HLA in healthy donors. Study outcomes and limitations: Several of the most significant clusters were apparently associated with common viral pathogens in a later analysis.

This PCR relied on a set of 60 Vbeta primers and 13 Jbeta primers. The method was immunoSEQ multiplex PCR; TCRdb's version includes in-frame clones alone and lacks a portion of them. The top ten hold around an eighth of the sample, which has about 140,000 clones, about 80% seen once. The origin of this receptor is a woman aged 40 to 49 in good health and CMV-seronegative. The specimen was PBMCs.

CDR3 DNA: TGTGCCAGCAGCGCTAGCGGGCTCTCCTACAATGAGCAGTTCTTC. Its protein product is CASSASGLSYNEQFF. V gene TRBV9 combines with J gene TRBJ2-1, with 8 bases identical to TRBD2. Germline trimming cut 3 bases from V and 0 bases from J; bases unmatched to any gene: 2. Germline V gene data show CDR1 as SGDLS and CDR2 as YYNGEE. CDR3 size: 15 residues.